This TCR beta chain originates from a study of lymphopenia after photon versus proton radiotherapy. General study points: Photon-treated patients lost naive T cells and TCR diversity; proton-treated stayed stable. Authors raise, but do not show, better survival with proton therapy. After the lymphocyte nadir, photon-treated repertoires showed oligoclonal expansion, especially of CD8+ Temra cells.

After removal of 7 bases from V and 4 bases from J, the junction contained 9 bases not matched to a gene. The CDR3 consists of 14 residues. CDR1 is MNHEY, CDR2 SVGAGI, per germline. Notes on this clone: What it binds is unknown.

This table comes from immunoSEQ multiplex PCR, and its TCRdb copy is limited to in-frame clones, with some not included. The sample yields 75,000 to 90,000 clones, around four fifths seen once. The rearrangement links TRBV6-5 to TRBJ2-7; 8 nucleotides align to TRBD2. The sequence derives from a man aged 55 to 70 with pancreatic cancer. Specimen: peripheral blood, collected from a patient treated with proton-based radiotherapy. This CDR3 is CASTTGGRLYEQYF. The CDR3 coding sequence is TGTGCCAGCACCACGGGAGGGCGGTTGTACGAGCAGTACTTC.